Reported below is one T cell receptor (beta chain). Seattle patient enrollment occurred during active infection, with longitudinal follow-up thereafter. Some clones are missing from TCRdb's copy, which holds only in-frame ones; the method was immunoSEQ multiplex PCR. The sample consists of around 280,000 clones, nearly 90% of them appearing once. These data are taken from a study of blood T cell repertoires in COVID-19. About the research overall: Samples came from the United States, Italy and Spain, spanning acute and convalescent COVID-19. PBMCs, B-cell-depleted T cells, or T cells provided the cDNA or gDNA that made up the material.

Germline CDR1 and CDR2: SGDLS and YYNGEE. There are 17 residues in the CDR3. V was trimmed by 4 bases and J by 6 bases, leaving 23 bases between them. This receptor was taken from a woman in her 30s with COVID-19, enrolled during active disease. The rearrangement links TRBV9 to TRBJ2-1; D may be TRBD1 (6 bases). Sequencing was carried out using peripheral blood. This CDR3 reads CASSPRWPQGVGNEQFF. CDR3 sequence (DNA): TGTGCCAGCAGCCCCCGATGGCCACAGGGAGTTGGCAATGAGCAGTTCTTC.